The entry that follows covers one TCR beta chain sequence. The CDR3 length is 21 residues. V was trimmed by 5 bases and J by 3 bases, leaving 31 bases between them. Germline CDR1 reads MDHEN; CDR2 reads SYDVKM. This sample stems from a study of shared T cell receptors in the human thymus. Assay: immunoSEQ multiplex PCR; the TCRdb copy retains only in-frame clones and omits some. The table shows about 730,000 clones, with 70% to 90% occurring only once. This sample was shared with a second study, whose subject was human thymus T cells. That work contributes: Donation was from healthy Finnish infants who were having corrective surgery that addressed congenital heart defects.

The chain has TRBV28 and TRBJ2-2, with D perhaps TRBD1 (6 bases). Sequenced input: thymocytes. The origin of this receptor is a girl less than two years old with a congenital heart defect. CDR3 residues: CASSQPLGQRIHILDTGELFF. CDR3 coding DNA: TGTGCCAGCAGTCAGCCATTAGGACAGCGGATCCATATCTTGGACACCGGGGAGCTGTTTTTT.